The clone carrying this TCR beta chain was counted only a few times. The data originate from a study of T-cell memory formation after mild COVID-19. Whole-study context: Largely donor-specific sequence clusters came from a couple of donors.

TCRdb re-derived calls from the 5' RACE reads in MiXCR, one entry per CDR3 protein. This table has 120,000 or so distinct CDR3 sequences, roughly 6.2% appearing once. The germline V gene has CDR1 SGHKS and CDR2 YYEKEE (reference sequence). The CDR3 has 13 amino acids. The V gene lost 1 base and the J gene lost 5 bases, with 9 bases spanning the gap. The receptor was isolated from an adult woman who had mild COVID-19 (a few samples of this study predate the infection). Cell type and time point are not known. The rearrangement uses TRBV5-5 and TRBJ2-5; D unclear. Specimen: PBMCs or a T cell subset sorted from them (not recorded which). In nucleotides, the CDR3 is TGTGCCAGCAGCTTGACGGCGGAGGAGACCCAGTACTTC. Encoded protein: CASSLTAEETQYF.